This T cell receptor beta chain was found in a study of T cell repertoires in cytomegalovirus infection (dated by TCRdb to the late 2010s). For the wider study: Donor HLA type was relevant to the analysis, as public TCR beta signatures indicated carriage of CMV infection together with the matching HLA type. Here is what the overall study found, with its caveats: In the ex vivo response, HLA-C-restricted CMV-specific TCR beta clonotypes were dominant, and in two of eight donors the single most frequent clonotype came from this HLA-C-restricted group. In both this cohort and an independent cohort of several hundred donors, the cumulative frequency of public TCR beta family members distinguished carriers of CMV infection plus the relevant HLA type.

In this sample, this clonotype turned up a few times. Its antigen specificity is not known. No base quality values were provided; no much bigger clone lies one nucleotide off. The run used an Illumina HiSeq 1500. TCRdb reprocessing: public reads trimmed at Q25 with fastp, clones called with MiXCR, in-frame beta chains kept. One record per CDR3 amino acid sequence lists the most common genes and DNA. This sample is represented by approximately 180,000 distinct CDR3 sequences; roughly 15% of them were singletons. The ten largest clones take up almost 25% of the sample. CDR1 and CDR2, per the germline V gene, are MGHRA and YSYEKL. The junction carries 15 bases between V and J, which are trimmed by 0 bases and 2 bases respectively. The CDR3 measures 17 amino acids from cysteine to phenylalanine. This entry keeps only the CDR3 DNA: 51 bases, framed from base 1.

The chain is encoded by TRBV4-1 joined to TRBJ2-3, with an unclear D gene assignment. Sequencing input: CD8+ T cells from PBMCs. The sequence came from a human donor in good health (CMV status not recorded). Some clones in this sample may be carry-over from other donors' samples. The CDR3 region has the sequence CASSQDHLGATTDTQYF. The sequenced DNA is TGCGCCAGCAGCCAAGATCATCTCGGAGCCACCACAGATACGCAGTATTTT.